Presented here are 25 T cell receptor beta chains from one specimen sequenced in a study of T-cell memory formation after mild COVID-19. Using its own MiXCR run on the 5' RACE reads, TCRdb lists one record per CDR3 protein. Altogether just over 50,000 distinct CDR3 sequences are present, approximately 9% being singletons, with the ten largest covering approximately 10%. Sequencing was performed on PBMCs or a T cell subset sorted from them (not recorded which). The receptor source for this set is an adult woman who had mild COVID-19 (a few samples of this study predate the infection). Cell type and time point are not known.

This clonotype was observed at least ten times. The genes are TRBV12-3 or TRBV12-4 and TRBJ2-5, with TRBD1 identical over 8 bases. V trimming: 3 bases; J trimming: 5 bases; junction bases outside the gene matches: 8. The CDR3 spans 15 residues. CDR3 nucleotide sequence: TGTGCCAGCAGTTTGTTGCAGGGGGCGGGGGAGACCCAGTACTTC. Residues: CASSLLQGAGETQYF.

This chain joins TRBV30 and TRBJ1-5; D unresolved. The CDR3 contains 14 residues. The V end was cut by 3 bases, the J end by 0 bases, with 9 bases between. CDR1 and CDR2 from the germline V gene are GTSNPN and SVGIG (reference sequence). The chain's CDR3 is CAWSLGDSNQPQHF. The DNA for the CDR3 is TGTGCCTGGAGCTTGGGAGATAGCAATCAGCCCCAGCATTTT.

This clonotype showed up many times. The V gene is TRBV7-2, the J gene TRBJ2-1, with D perhaps being TRBD1 or TRBD2 (6 bases each). CDR1 and CDR2 from the germline V gene are SGHTA and FQGNSA. There are 17 residues in the CDR3. The V and J ends lost 5 bases and 9 bases respectively, with 26 bases between them. CDR3 DNA: TGTGCCAGCAGCCCCTACTCGACTAGGGGTGTACAGGGTGAGCAGTTCTTC. It yields the protein CASSPYSTRGVQGEQFF. The full variable domain, in which reference TRBV7-2 and TRBJ2-1 provide the parts outside the CDR3, is GAGVSQSPSNKVTEKGKDVELRCDPISGHTALYWYRQSLGQGLEFLIYFQGNSAPDKSGLPSDRFSAERTGGSVSTLTIQRTQQEDSAVYLCASSPYSTRGVQGEQFFGPGTRLTVL.

As concerns this clonotype: A much larger clone sits a single nucleotide away, making a read error possible. This chain uses TRBV7-9 with TRBJ2-3; 10 bases are shared with TRBD2. Germline CDR1 is SEHNR and CDR2 is FQNEAQ (reference sequence). This CDR3 is built from 15 residues. V was pared by 6 bases and J by 7 bases, with 10 bases of the junction left unmatched. The CDR3 bases are TGTGCCAGCAGGCGGCTAGCGGGAGCCCCACATACGCAGTATTTT. Residues: CASRRLAGAPHTQYF. Together with reference TRBV7-9 and TRBJ2-3, the CDR3 gives the full variable domain: DTGVSQNPRHKITKRGQNVTFRCDPISEHNRLYWYRQTLGQGPEFLTYFQNEAQLEKSRLLSDRFSAERPKGSFSTLEIQRTEQGDSAMYLCASRRLAGAPHTQYFGPGTRLTVL.

This clonotype appeared a single time. This sequence joins TRBV18 and TRBJ2-2, with D perhaps assigned TRBD1 or TRBD2 (5 bases each). Germline CDR1 reads KGHSH; CDR2 reads LQKENI. Trimming cost V 0 bases and J 0 bases, with 8 bases left between them. The CDR3 loop spans 16 amino acids. The chain's CDR3 is CASSPPGRSNTGELFF. CDR3 DNA sequence: TGTGCCAGCTCACCACCGGGACGCTCGAACACCGGGGAGCTGTTTTTT.

This clonotype was seen at least ten times. The chain recombines TRBV4-1 with TRBJ2-4; 9 nucleotides align to TRBD1. The CDR3 runs 16 residues. Trimming removed 1 base from V and 2 bases from J; junction bases left unmatched: 3. The germline CDR1 and CDR2 sequences are MGHRA and YSYEKL. CDR3 sequence (DNA): TGCGCCAGCAGCCAAGCTACAGGGGGCACCAAAAACATTCAGTACTTC. Translating it yields CASSQATGGTKNIQYF.

This sequence joins TRBV27 and TRBJ1-6; tentative D call: TRBD1 (6 bases). The V and J ends lost 4 bases and 9 bases respectively, with 19 bases between them. Looked up from germline, CDR1 is MNHEY and CDR2 is SMNVEV (reference sequence). CDR3 length equals 16 residues. CDR3 region: CASSWGAGRMISPLHF. The CDR3 nucleotides are TGTGCCAGCAGTTGGGGGGCAGGACGGATGATTTCACCCCTCCACTTT.

This clonotype was detected ten times or more. The chain links TRBV5-1 to TRBJ2-3, with D perhaps given as TRBD1 or TRBD2 (6 bases each). The CDR3 runs 15 residues. Germline loops: CDR1 SGHRS, CDR2 YFSETQ. The V end lost 1 base, the J end lost 2 bases, and 11 bases lay between the germline ends. CDR3 DNA: TGCGCCAGCAGCTTGTTTCCGGGGGCCACAGATACGCAGTATTTT. Translating gives CASSLFPGATDTQYF.

This clonotype has a handful of counts. This chain links TRBV5-4 with TRBJ1-1; tentative D call: TRBD1 (6 bases). Germline V CDR1 and CDR2: SGHNT, YYREEE (reference sequence). Trimming stripped 2 bases from V and 2 bases from J, with 13 bases between. The CDR3 has 15 residues. CDR3 in DNA: TGTGCCAGCAGCTTACGACGGACAGTTAACACTGAAGCTTTCTTT. Protein sequence: CASSLRRTVNTEAFF.

This clonotype was observed many times. The chain couples TRBV7-6 to TRBJ1-1, with D uncertain. CDR1 and CDR2 (germline): SGHVS, FNYEAQ. The V end lost 0 bases, the J end lost 1 base, and 6 bases lay between the germline ends. The CDR3 runs 14 residues. The CDR3, as DNA: TGTGCCAGCAGCTTAGCTGTAGCGAACACTGAAGCTTTCTTT. This gives the protein CASSLAVANTEAFF.

This chain connects TRBV9 to TRBJ1-5, with 11 bases identical to TRBD1. Germline V gives CDR1 SGDLS, CDR2 YYNGEE. The CDR3 loop spans 15 amino acids. V lost 4 bases, J lost 4 bases, and 4 bases stayed unmatched. The CDR3 loop is CASSPGQGANQPQHF. CDR3 sequence (DNA): TGTGCCAGCAGCCCAGGACAGGGGGCGAATCAGCCCCAGCATTTT. The full variable domain, its missing parts supplied by reference TRBV9 and TRBJ1-5, is DSGVTQTPKHLITATGQRVTLRCSPRSGDLSVYWYQQSLDQGLQFLIQYYNGEERAKGNILERFSAQQFPDLHSELNLSSLELGDSALYFCASSPGQGANQPQHFGDGTRLSIL.

The V and J genes are TRBV12-3 or TRBV12-4 and TRBJ1-2, with a tentative D call TRBD1 (6 bases). V lost 4 bases and J 0 bases, leaving 15 bases between the germline ends. This CDR3 contains 16 residues. The CDR3 sequence is CASSSRGGPANYGYTF. CDR3 DNA sequence: TGTGCCAGCAGTTCTCGAGGGGGTCCCGCTAACTATGGCTACACCTTC.

The sample holds many counts of this clonotype. A read error may account for a junction end that differs from germline. The genes are TRBV24-1 and TRBJ2-2; D ambiguous. Germline CDR1 is KGHDR and CDR2 is SFDVKD. This CDR3 comprises 18 residues. In DNA, the CDR3 is TGTGCCACCAGTGATTTGCAAGGTAGTAGCAAGAACGCCGGGGAGCTGTTTTTT. This codes for CATSDLQGSSKNAGELFF.

This clonotype was detected only a few times. V gene TRBV7-8 combines with J gene TRBJ1-1; 10 bases fit TRBD1. V dropped 2 bases and J dropped 4; count of bases not matched to a gene: 4. Germline V gene sequence: CDR1 SGHVS, CDR2 FQNEAQ. The CDR3 extends over 15 amino acids. CDR3 coding DNA: TGTGCCAGCAGCTTATCGGGGACAGGGGTCACTGAAGCTTTCTTT. This sequence encodes CASSLSGTGVTEAFF.

This clonotype came up a few times. The chain uses TRBV7-9 and TRBJ1-4; 8 positions match TRBD1. The CDR3 runs to 17 residues. Germline V gene lookup returns CDR1 SEHNR and CDR2 FQNEAQ (reference sequence). V shed 5 bases and J 5 bases; nucleotides not matched to a gene: 13. DNA of the CDR3: TGTGCCAGCAGCCCGCAACCCGGACAGGGCGGAAATGAAAAACTGTTTTTT. Its protein product is CASSPQPGQGGNEKLFF.

This clonotype was counted between two and nine times. The J gene is TRBJ1-6, the V gene TRBV7-9; 8 positions match TRBD1. The CDR3 loop spans 16 amino acids. The V segment lost 4 bases and the J segment 10 bases; nucleotides outside the gene matches: 12. From germline, CDR1 is SEHNR and CDR2 FQNEAQ (reference sequence). CDR3 sequence (DNA): TGTGCCAGCAGCTCCCTTTGGACAGGGTCGGAGTCACCCCTCCACTTT. Translating it yields CASSSLWTGSESPLHF.

This clonotype was counted at least ten times. This chain uses TRBV11-3 with TRBJ2-2; TRBD2 might be the D (5 bases). CDR3 length equals 17 residues. Germline V gives CDR1 SGHNT, CDR2 YENEEA. The germline V and J ends were trimmed by 0 bases and 5 bases, with 16 bases remaining between them. CDR3 in DNA: TGTGCCAGCAGCTTAGATTATGAGATACTAGGAACCGGGGAGCTGTTTTTT. It yields the protein CASSLDYEILGTGELFF.

A remark on this clonotype: A read error may produce the germline difference seen at one junction end. The J gene is TRBJ2-7, the V gene TRBV15, with TRBD1 identical over 8 bases. In germline, CDR1 is LNHNV, CDR2 YYDKDF (reference sequence). The CDR3 runs 15 residues. CDR3 DNA: TGTGCCACCAGCGGAGACGCGGACAGGGTTGACGAGCAGTACTTC. This translates into CATSGDADRVDEQYF.

This clonotype was counted between two and nine times. The chain has TRBV4-3 and TRBJ2-7; TRBD2 aligns across 9 bases. V trimming: 4 bases; J trimming: 4 bases; junction bases outside the gene matches: 8. The CDR3 runs 15 residues. The germline CDR1 and CDR2 sequences are LGHNA and YSLEER. In DNA, the CDR3 is TGCGCCAGCAGCCGGGCGGGAGGGCCTGGGTACGAGCAGTACTTC. It specifies CASSRAGGPGYEQYF.

This clonotype was recorded a few times. The chain combines TRBV12-3 or TRBV12-4 with TRBJ2-1; TRBD2 might be the D (6 bases). The CDR3 loop spans 12 amino acids. V was shortened by 7 bases and J by 5 bases, with 9 bases between the two germline ends. In DNA form, the CDR3 reads TGTGCCAGCAAGACTAGGGACAATGAGCAGTTCTTC. The encoded protein is CASKTRDNEQFF.

This clonotype was seen repeatedly, ten times or more. The chain couples TRBV20-1 to TRBJ2-7, with D perhaps matching TRBD1 (6 bases). The V gene lost 0 bases and the J gene lost 9 bases, with 12 bases spanning the gap. The CDR3 length is 12 residues. Germline assignment: CDR1 DFQATT and CDR2 SNEGSKA (reference sequence). In DNA form, the CDR3 reads TGCAGTGCTAGAGAGCCACAGGGATGGCAGTACTTC. Protein sequence: CSAREPQGWQYF.

This clonotype appeared many times. This chain connects TRBV20-1 to TRBJ2-1, with TRBD2 identical over 9 bases. This CDR3 has 14 residues. Germline lookup yields CDR1 DFQATT and CDR2 SNEGSKA (reference sequence). V lost 8 bases to trimming and J lost 7 bases; unmatched junction nucleotides: 12. This CDR3 reads CSSRRAGGSNEQFF. The CDR3 nucleotides are TGCAGTTCCAGGAGGGCGGGAGGGAGTAATGAGCAGTTCTTC.

This clonotype has more than one count but fewer than ten. The chain carries TRBV15 and TRBJ2-2; D is ambiguous. Germline lookup yields CDR1 LNHNV and CDR2 YYDKDF (reference sequence). The V and J ends lost 4 bases and 5 bases respectively, with 11 bases between them. This CDR3 is 14 amino acids long. The CDR3 reads CATSTPRGTGELFF. DNA of the CDR3: TGTGCCACCAGCACCCCCAGAGGAACCGGGGAGCTGTTTTTT. The entire variable domain, with the rest obtained from reference TRBV15 and TRBJ2-2, is as follows: DAMVIQNPRYQVTQFGKPVTLSCSQTLNHNVMYWYQQKSSQAPKLLFHYYDKDFNNEADTPDNFQSRRPNTSFCFLDIRSPGLGDTAMYLCATSTPRGTGELFFGEGSRLTVL.

This clonotype was seen a few times. This sequence joins TRBV14 and TRBJ2-3; 10 positions match TRBD2. This CDR3 is built from 17 residues. Trimming removed 0 bases from V and 7 bases from J; junction bases left unmatched: 10. Germline V gene sequence: CDR1 SGHDN, CDR2 FVKESK. The CDR3 region is CASSQDQQLAGRNTQYF. CDR3 coding DNA: TGTGCCAGCAGCCAAGATCAACAACTAGCGGGACGAAATACGCAGTATTTT.

The sample holds many counts of this clonotype. V and J are TRBV5-5 and TRBJ2-7, with TRBD2 identical over 8 bases. Germline-derived CDR1 and CDR2 are SGHKS and YYEKEE (reference sequence). The CDR3 runs 15 residues. V was clipped by 2 bases and J by 1 base; unmatched bases: 5. The CDR3 reads CASSFLGGDSYEQYF. Here the CDR3 DNA reads TGTGCCAGCAGCTTTCTCGGGGGGGATTCCTACGAGCAGTACTTC.